One T cell receptor beta chain is described in this entry. The CDR3 sequence is 14 residues long. CDR1 PRHDT and CDR2 FYEKMQ come from the germline V gene (reference sequence). The V and J ends lost 4 bases and 6 bases, in that order; junction bases with no gene match: 4. RNA was isolated and reverse transcribed to cDNA, the sequencing template. The table came from immunoSEQ multiplex PCR; TCRdb's copy has only in-frame clones and leaves some out. The table includes fewer than 150,000 clones, 35% to 45% detected once. This sample is drawn from a study of CD8+ T cells in alopecia areata. The rearrangement joins TRBV13 to TRBJ2-7, with TRBD2 matching 12 bases. The sequenced material came from CD4+ T cells sorted from blood. This sequence was found in a human donor with alopecia areata. The CDR3, as DNA: TGTGCCAGCAGCTCGACTAGCGGGAGTCGCGAGCAGTACTTC. Its protein is CASSSTSGSREQYF.